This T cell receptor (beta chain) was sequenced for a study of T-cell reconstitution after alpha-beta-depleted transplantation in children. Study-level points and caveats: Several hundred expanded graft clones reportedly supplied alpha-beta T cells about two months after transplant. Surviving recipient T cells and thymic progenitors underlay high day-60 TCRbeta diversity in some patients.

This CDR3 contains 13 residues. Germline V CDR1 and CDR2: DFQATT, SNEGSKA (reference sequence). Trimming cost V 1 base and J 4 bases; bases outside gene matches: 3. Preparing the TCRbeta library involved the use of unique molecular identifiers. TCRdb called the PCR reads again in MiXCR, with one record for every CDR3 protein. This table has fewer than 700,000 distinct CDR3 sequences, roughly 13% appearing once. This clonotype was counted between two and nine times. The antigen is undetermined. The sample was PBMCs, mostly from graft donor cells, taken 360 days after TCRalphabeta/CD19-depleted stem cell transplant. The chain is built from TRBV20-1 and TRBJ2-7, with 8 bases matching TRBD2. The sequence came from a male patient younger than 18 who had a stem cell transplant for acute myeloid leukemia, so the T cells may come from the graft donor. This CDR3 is CSARAGLVYEQYF. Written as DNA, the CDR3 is TGCAGTGCTAGAGCGGGACTAGTGTACGAGCAGTACTTC.